These 28 T cell receptor beta chains came from one sample sequenced in a study of blood T cell repertoires in COVID-19. The protocol was immunoSEQ multiplex PCR, while the TCRdb copy is restricted to in-frame clones and leaves out a portion. The profile shows 200,000 to 250,000 clones, around four fifths of them singletons. Source material: peripheral blood. The receptors shown here come from a woman between 50 and 59 years old with active or convalescent COVID-19.

The V and J genes are TRBV5-1 and TRBJ2-2; 8 nucleotides align to TRBD1. CDR3 length equals 14 residues. Trimming removed 5 bases from V and 4 bases from J; junction bases left unmatched: 4. Germline CDR1 SGHRS, CDR2 YFSETQ. CDR3 residues: CASREQGVTGELFF. Here the CDR3 DNA reads TGCGCCAGCAGAGAACAGGGGGTCACCGGGGAGCTGTTTTTT.

The V and J genes are TRBV6-5 and TRBJ1-2; TRBD1 matches at 9 bases. This CDR3 region has 15 residues. Trimming cost V 10 bases and J 7 bases; bases outside gene matches: 16. The germline CDR1 and CDR2 sequences are MNHEY and SVGAGI. CDR3 nucleotides: TGTGCCATCCGACCCAAACAGGGGGCTTACTCTGGCTACACCTTC. Amino acids: CAIRPKQGAYSGYTF.

The chain is built from TRBV5-6 and TRBJ2-2, with 7 bases identical to TRBD1. Germline V gene lookup returns CDR1 SGHDT and CDR2 YYEEEE. The CDR3 covers 15 residues. V shed 4 bases and J 5 bases; nucleotides not matched to a gene: 8. The CDR3 DNA follows: TGTGCCAGCAGCGGCCCGGGACAGAGGACCGGGGAGCTGTTTTTT. Amino acid sequence: CASSGPGQRTGELFF.

The genes are TRBV2 and TRBJ2-5; 9 bases align to TRBD1. The CDR3 contains 15 residues. CDR1 and CDR2 (germline): SNHLY, FYNNEI. The V segment lost 4 bases and the J segment 5 bases; nucleotides outside the gene matches: 8. The CDR3 here is CASSVSDRGKETQYF. The CDR3 DNA sequence: TGTGCCAGCAGTGTCAGTGACAGGGGGAAGGAGACCCAGTACTTC.

The CDR3 region has the DNA TGTGCCAGCAGGGCCACAGGTCCCACTGAAGCTTTCTTT. Translation gives CASRATGPTEAFF. V and J are TRBV7-9 and TRBJ1-1, with D possibly being TRBD1 (5 bases). The V gene lost 6 bases and the J gene lost 4 bases, with 12 bases spanning the gap. This CDR3 has 13 residues. Germline V gene data show CDR1 as SEHNR and CDR2 as FQNEAQ (reference sequence).

The chain employs TRBV27 and TRBJ2-3, with 12 bases that match TRBD2. V was pared by 0 bases and J by 5 bases, with 12 bases of the junction left unmatched. CDR3 length: 19 amino acids. CDR1 is MNHEY, CDR2 SMNVEV, per germline (reference sequence). CDR3 DNA: TGTGCCAGCAGTTTATCGATATCGGCTAGCGGGGGGGTAAGAGATACGCAGTATTTT. As protein: CASSLSISASGGVRDTQYF.

The V and J genes are TRBV9 and TRBJ2-2; TRBD2 is a possible D gene (6 bases). Per the germline V gene, CDR1 is SGDLS and CDR2 is YYNGEE. This CDR3 spans 15 amino acids. V gave up 0 bases and J gave up 4 bases, with 10 bases separating them. CDR3 sequence (DNA): TGTGCCAGCAGCGTAGGCGGGGCGCTCACCGGGGAGCTGTTTTTT. It specifies CASSVGGALTGELFF.

This sequence joins TRBV3-1 (or the pseudogene TRBV3-2) and TRBJ2-3; D is perhaps TRBD1 (5 bases). Trimming removed 1 base at V and 5 bases at J, with 13 bases between. The CDR3 loop spans 15 amino acids. Germline V gene sequence: CDR1 LGHDT, CDR2 YNNKEL (reference sequence). The CDR3 DNA is TGTGCCAGCAGCCAAGCCGGACAAGGACAAGATACGCAGTATTTT. This translates into CASSQAGQGQDTQYF.

The rearrangement joins TRBV5-1 to TRBJ1-3; TRBD1 aligns across 10 bases. V shed 2 bases and J 2 bases; nucleotides not matched to a gene: 4. The CDR3 has 16 residues. From germline, CDR1 is SGHRS and CDR2 YFSETQ. The CDR3 sequence is CASSFYDRGPGNTIYF. The CDR3 DNA is TGCGCCAGCAGCTTTTATGACAGGGGGCCTGGAAACACCATATATTTT.

This sequence joins TRBV6-5 and TRBJ1-4; D unresolved. Trimming cost V 3 bases and J 10 bases, with 9 bases left between them. Germline values: CDR1 MNHEY, CDR2 SVGAGI. The CDR3 totals 12 residues. The CDR3 loop is CASSYSGSKLFF. The CDR3 DNA sequence: TGTGCCAGCAGTTATTCGGGGTCAAAACTGTTTTTT.

The V call is TRBV27, the J call TRBJ2-5, with 7 bases lining up with TRBD1. CDR1 MNHEY and CDR2 SMNVEV come from the germline V gene (reference sequence). V was pared by 6 bases and J by 2 bases, with 6 bases of the junction left unmatched. This CDR3 comprises 14 residues. CDR3 loop: CASRDRVTQETQYF. CDR3 DNA sequence: TGTGCCAGCAGAGACAGGGTAACTCAAGAGACCCAGTACTTC.

The chain has TRBV9 and TRBJ2-1, with 7 nucleotides matching TRBD2. With V trimmed by 3 bases and J by 9 bases, 6 bases remained unmatched. Germline CDR1 SGDLS, CDR2 YYNGEE. The CDR3 runs to 13 residues. CDR3 sequence: CASSEGGPGEQFF. The DNA for the CDR3 is TGTGCCAGCAGCGAGGGAGGGCCCGGTGAGCAGTTCTTC.

The genes are TRBV27 and TRBJ1-3, with D perhaps TRBD1 (5 bases). Trimming removed 6 bases from V and 4 bases from J, with 16 bases in between. Germline V gene data show CDR1 as MNHEY and CDR2 as SMNVEV (reference sequence). The CDR3 has 15 residues. The CDR3 reads CASSRNRPGGNTIYF. The CDR3 DNA reads as TGTGCCAGCAGCCGTAACAGGCCTGGGGGAAACACCATATATTTT.

The table lists this clone with a few counts. J is TRBJ1-5 and V is TRBV6-1; no reliable D call. CDR3 length: 17 amino acids. Germline V lookup: CDR1 MNHNS, CDR2 SASEGT. Deletions cut 2 bases from V and 2 bases from J, with 16 bases between. The CDR3, as DNA: TGTGCCAGCAGTGAATTGGCGGGCCGGGGAGGCAATCAGCCCCAGCATTTT. Protein: CASSELAGRGGNQPQHF.

This clone was observed a handful of times. The chain uses TRBV9 and TRBJ1-3; TRBD1 matches 7 bases. CDR3 length equals 15 residues. The V and J ends lost 3 bases and 0 bases, in that order; junction bases with no gene match: 3. The V gene's germline CDR1 is SGDLS and CDR2 YYNGEE. CDR3 sequence (DNA): TGTGCCAGCAGCGCACAGGGGAGCTCTGGAAACACCATATATTTT. Protein: CASSAQGSSGNTIYF.

This clone was recorded a few times. The chain couples TRBV5-1 to TRBJ2-5; 14 bases agree with TRBD2. CDR1 is SGHRS, CDR2 YFSETQ, per germline. V lost 3 bases, J lost 4 bases, and 2 bases stayed unmatched. CDR3 length equals 15 residues. Here the CDR3 reads CASSWGTSGRETQYF. CDR3 nucleotide sequence: TGCGCCAGCAGCTGGGGGACTAGCGGGAGAGAGACCCAGTACTTC.

The chain combines TRBV5-4 with TRBJ2-3, with 9 bases that match TRBD2. CDR1 is SGHNT and CDR2 is YYREEE in the germline V gene (reference sequence). The CDR3 loop spans 14 amino acids. Losses at the gene ends were 7 bases for V and 0 bases for J; bases not matched to a gene: 3. The DNA of the CDR3 is TGTGCCAGCCGACTAGCGGCTAGCACAGATACGCAGTATTTT. Translated, it gives CASRLAASTDTQYF.

A note on this clone: Within the sample, other DNA sequences also encode this same CDR3. The chain employs TRBV19 and TRBJ1-2; 8 bases map to TRBD1. With 4 bases clipped from V and 4 bases from J, the junction kept 5 bases outside the gene matches. Germline V CDR1 and CDR2: LNHDA, SQIVND (reference sequence). This CDR3 contains 14 residues. Here the CDR3 DNA reads TGTGCCAGTAGTACGCAAACAGGGGGCTATGGCTACACCTTC. Residues: CASSTQTGGYGYTF.

This clone was found a few times. CDR3 DNA sequence: TGTGCCAGCAGTCCCTCCCCCCAATGGAGCGCAAGAAGCTCCTACAATGAGCAGTTCTTC. Translation: CASSPSPQWSARSSYNEQFF. The J gene is TRBJ2-1, the V gene TRBV27; D is unclear. Germline CDR1 reads MNHEY; CDR2 reads SMNVEV (reference sequence). The CDR3 length is 20 residues. V lost 5 bases, J lost 0 bases, and 26 bases lay in between.

J is TRBJ1-5 and V is TRBV6-5; 8 nucleotides agree with TRBD1. V was clipped by 8 bases and J by 5 bases; unmatched bases: 8. From germline, CDR1 is MNHEY and CDR2 SVGAGI. CDR3 length: 14 amino acids. The CDR3 coding sequence is TGTGCCAGCCGCCCCGCAGGGGGCGATCAGCCCCAGCATTTT. Protein: CASRPAGGDQPQHF.

The CDR3 is CASATPGGYGYTF. CDR3 DNA: TGCGCCAGCGCCACACCGGGTGGCTATGGCTACACCTTC. V gene TRBV5-1 combines with J gene TRBJ1-2; unclear D gene. This CDR3 contains 13 residues. V was pared by 7 bases and J by 4 bases, with 14 bases between. In germline, CDR1 is SGHRS, CDR2 YFSETQ.

The V and J genes are TRBV5-1 and TRBJ2-7; 7 positions agree with TRBD2. Germline CDR1 SGHRS, CDR2 YFSETQ. Losses at the gene ends were 5 bases for V and 3 bases for J; bases not matched to a gene: 35. The CDR3 runs 23 residues. The CDR3 region has the DNA TGCGCCAGCAGGGGATCTAGCGGTGGCGCCAGCAGCTTTTCTGCGGGGGAGAACTACGAGCAGTACTTC. This gives the protein CASRGSSGGASSFSAGENYEQYF.

The genes are TRBV12-3 or TRBV12-4 and TRBJ1-5; D remains ambiguous. Trimming took 6 bases from V and 4 from J, leaving 10 bases between them. The CDR3 covers 13 residues. This chain's CDR3 is CASRLDTNQPQHF. The CDR3 DNA sequence: TGTGCCAGCAGACTTGACACTAATCAGCCCCAGCATTTT.

This chain joins TRBV3-1 (or the pseudogene TRBV3-2) and TRBJ2-1, with D maybe TRBD2 (5 bases). V lost 4 bases and J lost 4, with 14 bases in between. CDR1 and CDR2 from the germline V gene are LGHDT and YNNKEL (reference sequence). The CDR3 totals 15 residues. The CDR3 DNA is TGTGCCAGCAGCCCCGGCGCGGGCGCATACAATGAGCAGTTCTTC. Residues: CASSPGAGAYNEQFF.

This chain uses TRBV5-5 with TRBJ1-5; D possibly corresponds to TRBD1 (6 bases). The V gene lost 4 bases and the J gene lost 7 bases, with 15 bases spanning the gap. Germline V lookup: CDR1 SGHKS, CDR2 YYEKEE (reference sequence). This CDR3 is 14 amino acids long. The CDR3 nucleotides are TGTGCCAGCAGCGTTACAGGGTCTCAGCAGCCCCAGCATTTT. This encodes CASSVTGSQQPQHF.

The chain employs TRBV29-1 and TRBJ1-2; D uncertain. Per the germline V gene, CDR1 is SQVTM and CDR2 is ANQGSEA. Between the trimmed V and J ends, which lost 4 bases and 5 bases, there was a span of 14 bases. The CDR3 extends over 13 amino acids. CDR3 coding DNA: TGCAGCGTTGGGGTGGAGACTGGATATGGCTACACCTTC. Its protein is CSVGVETGYGYTF.

V and J are TRBV4-2 and TRBJ2-1; 8 nucleotides agree with TRBD2. Germline loops: CDR1 LGHNA, CDR2 YNFKEQ. The CDR3 loop spans 18 amino acids. Germline trimming cut 0 bases from V and 4 bases from J; bases unmatched to any gene: 11. CDR3 region: CASSQDLSGRAIYNEQFF. In DNA, the CDR3 is TGTGCCAGCAGCCAAGATTTATCCGGGAGGGCCATTTACAATGAGCAGTTCTTC.

The genes are TRBV11-2 and TRBJ1-4; unclear D gene. This CDR3 spans 14 amino acids. The germline gives CDR1 SGHAT, CDR2 FQNNGV. V lost 8 bases to trimming and J lost 5 bases, with 15 bases between them. The CDR3 bases are TGTGCCAGCCGCCTGAGGGCCCAAAATGAAAAACTGTTTTTT. It yields the protein CASRLRAQNEKLFF.